Shown below are 2 T cell receptor beta chains from a single sample sequenced in a study of T cells in Graves' hyperthyroidism and ophthalmopathy. From RNA transcripts, TCR beta CDR3 regions were amplified. A first-round RT-PCR of the TCR CDR3 used the HTBI primer set. TCRdb passed the multiplex PCR reads through MiXCR, listing each CDR3 protein once. The sample consists of under 550,000 distinct CDR3 sequences, around 20% of them appearing once. Source material: blood. The receptors stem from a man aged 35 to 55 with Graves' ophthalmopathy.

This clonotype was observed a few times. The rearrangement uses TRBV20-1 and TRBJ2-1, with 12 bases that match TRBD2. CDR3 length: 16 amino acids. J lost 3 bases, V lost 1 base, and 4 bases had no gene match. Germline CDR1 is DFQATT and CDR2 is SNEGSKA (reference sequence). In DNA form, the CDR3 reads TGCAGTGCTAGAGCACTAGCGGGGGGCCTCTACAATGAGCAGTTCTTC. It yields the protein CSARALAGGLYNEQFF.

This clonotype has a count of ten or more. The V gene is TRBV7-2, the J gene TRBJ2-5; 10 positions match TRBD2. Unmatched junction bases numbered 6, after V lost 6 bases and J lost 5 bases. The CDR3 is 14 amino acids. The germline gives CDR1 SGHTA, CDR2 FQGNSA. The CDR3 bases are TGTGCCAGCAGTCTAGCGGGAGCCTTTGAGACCCAGTACTTC. It encodes CASSLAGAFETQYF.